This T cell receptor beta chain was observed in a study of T cells in Graves' hyperthyroidism and ophthalmopathy. Regions amplified from RNA transcripts were the TCR beta CDR3 regions. HTBI primers were the set used in a first-round RT-PCR of the TCR CDR3. Using its own MiXCR run on the multiplex PCR reads, TCRdb lists one record per CDR3 protein. This repertoire shows fewer than 500,000 distinct CDR3 sequences, roughly 15% found once; its top ten account for roughly a fifth. This clonotype was recorded many times. This CDR3 comprises 15 residues. Germline lookup yields CDR1 SGHTA and CDR2 FQGNSA. Trimming took 4 bases from V and 4 from J; bases not matched to a gene: 4.

The source of this sequence is a woman aged 25 to 39 with Graves' ophthalmopathy. The rearrangement links TRBV7-2 to TRBJ2-1; 10 bases align to TRBD2. Sequencing used blood. CDR3 sequence reads: CASSSSTSGYNEQFF. Written as DNA, the CDR3 is TGTGCCAGCAGCTCGTCGACTAGCGGGTACAATGAGCAGTTCTTC.